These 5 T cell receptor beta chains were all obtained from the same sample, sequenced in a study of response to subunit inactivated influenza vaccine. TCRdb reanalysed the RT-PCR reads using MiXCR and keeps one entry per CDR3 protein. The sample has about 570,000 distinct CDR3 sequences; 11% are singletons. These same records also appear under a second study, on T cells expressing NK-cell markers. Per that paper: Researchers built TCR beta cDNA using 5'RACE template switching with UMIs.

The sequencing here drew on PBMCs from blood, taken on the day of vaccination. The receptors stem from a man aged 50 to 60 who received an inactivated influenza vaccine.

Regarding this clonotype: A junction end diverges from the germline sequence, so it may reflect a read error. The CDR3 DNA reads TGCAGTGCTAGATTCCGGGACACAAATACGCAGTATTTT. Protein: CSARFRDTNTQYF. The chain links TRBV20-1 to TRBJ2-3; possible D gene TRBD1, 6 bases. The CDR3 has 13 amino acids. Germline loops: CDR1 DFQATT, CDR2 SNEGSKA (reference sequence).

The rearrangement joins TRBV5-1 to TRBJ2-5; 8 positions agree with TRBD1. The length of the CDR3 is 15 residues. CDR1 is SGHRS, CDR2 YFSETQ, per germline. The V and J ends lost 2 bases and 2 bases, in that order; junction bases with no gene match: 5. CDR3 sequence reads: CASSLDGQGQETQYF. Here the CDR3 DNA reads TGCGCCAGCAGCTTAGATGGACAGGGTCAAGAGACCCAGTACTTC.

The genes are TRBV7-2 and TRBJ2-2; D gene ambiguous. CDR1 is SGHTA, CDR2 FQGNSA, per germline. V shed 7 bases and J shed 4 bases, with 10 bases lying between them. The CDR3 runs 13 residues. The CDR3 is CASTQLGTGELFF. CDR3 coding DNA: TGTGCCAGCACCCAGTTAGGCACCGGGGAGCTGTTTTTT.

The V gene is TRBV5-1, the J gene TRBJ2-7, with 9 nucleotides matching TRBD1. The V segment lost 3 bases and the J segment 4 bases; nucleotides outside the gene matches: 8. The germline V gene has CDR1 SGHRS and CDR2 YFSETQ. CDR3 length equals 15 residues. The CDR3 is CASSSPGQGIYEQYF. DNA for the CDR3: TGCGCCAGCAGCTCTCCGGGACAGGGCATTTACGAGCAGTACTTC.

The CDR3 sequence is CASEGSVYNEQFF. CDR3 nucleotide sequence: TGTGCCAGCGAGGGATCTGTCTACAATGAGCAGTTCTTC. The chain recombines TRBV6-6 with TRBJ2-1, with D maybe TRBD2 (5 bases). V lost 8 bases and J lost 3, with 11 bases in between. This CDR3 contains 13 residues. Germline V lookup: CDR1 MNHNY, CDR2 SVGAGI (reference sequence).